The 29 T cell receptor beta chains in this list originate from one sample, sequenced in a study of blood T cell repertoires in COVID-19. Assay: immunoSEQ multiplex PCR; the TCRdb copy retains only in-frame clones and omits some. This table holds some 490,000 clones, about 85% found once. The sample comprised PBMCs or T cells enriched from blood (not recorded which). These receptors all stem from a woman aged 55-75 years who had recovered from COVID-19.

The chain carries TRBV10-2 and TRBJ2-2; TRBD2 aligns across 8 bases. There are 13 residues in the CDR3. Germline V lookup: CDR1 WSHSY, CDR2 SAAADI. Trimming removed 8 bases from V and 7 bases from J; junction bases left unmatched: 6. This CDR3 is CASQSGGGGELFF. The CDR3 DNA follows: TGCGCCAGCCAAAGCGGGGGTGGCGGGGAGCTGTTTTTT.

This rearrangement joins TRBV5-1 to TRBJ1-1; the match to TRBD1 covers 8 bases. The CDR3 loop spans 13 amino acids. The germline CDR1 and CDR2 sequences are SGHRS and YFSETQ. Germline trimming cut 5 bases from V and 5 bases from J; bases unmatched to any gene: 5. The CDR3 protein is CASRATGVTEAFF. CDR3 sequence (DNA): TGCGCCAGCAGGGCGACAGGGGTTACTGAAGCTTTCTTT.

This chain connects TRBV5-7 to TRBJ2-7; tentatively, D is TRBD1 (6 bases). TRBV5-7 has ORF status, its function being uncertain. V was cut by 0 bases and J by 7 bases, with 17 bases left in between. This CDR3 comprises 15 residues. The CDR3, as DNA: TGTGCCAGCAGCTTGGAGTTGGGGGACACGAAGGAGCAGTACGTC. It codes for CASSLELGDTKEQYV.

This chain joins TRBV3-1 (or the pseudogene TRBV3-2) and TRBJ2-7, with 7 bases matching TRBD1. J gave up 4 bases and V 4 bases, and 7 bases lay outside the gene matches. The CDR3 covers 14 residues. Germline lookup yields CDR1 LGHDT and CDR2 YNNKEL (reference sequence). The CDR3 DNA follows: TGTGCCAGCAGCCTACAGGGGCCCCTATACGAGCAGTACTTC. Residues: CASSLQGPLYEQYF.

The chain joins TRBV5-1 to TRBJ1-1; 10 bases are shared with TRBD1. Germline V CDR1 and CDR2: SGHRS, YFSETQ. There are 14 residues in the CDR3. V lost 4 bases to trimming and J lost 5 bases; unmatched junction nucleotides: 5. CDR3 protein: CASSPTDRGTEAFF. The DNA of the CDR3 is TGCGCCAGCAGCCCCACGGACAGGGGGACTGAAGCTTTCTTT.

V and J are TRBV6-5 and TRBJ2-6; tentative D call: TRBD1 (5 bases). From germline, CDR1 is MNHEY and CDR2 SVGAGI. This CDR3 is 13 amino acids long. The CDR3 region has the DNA TGTGCAGAAGGGGAAACTGGGGCCAACGTCCTGACTTTC. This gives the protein CAEGETGANVLTF.

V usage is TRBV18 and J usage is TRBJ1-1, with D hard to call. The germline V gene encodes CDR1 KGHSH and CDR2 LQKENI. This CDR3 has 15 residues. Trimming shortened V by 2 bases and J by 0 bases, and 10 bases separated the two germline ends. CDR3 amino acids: CASSPEGFMNTEAFF. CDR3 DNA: TGTGCCAGCTCACCAGAGGGATTCATGAACACTGAAGCTTTCTTT.

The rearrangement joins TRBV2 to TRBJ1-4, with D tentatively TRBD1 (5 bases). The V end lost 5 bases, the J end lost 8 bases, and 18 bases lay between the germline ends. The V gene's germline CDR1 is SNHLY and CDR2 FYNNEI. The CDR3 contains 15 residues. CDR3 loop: CASSLRQPAIEKLFF. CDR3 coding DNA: TGTGCCAGCAGTCTCCGACAGCCAGCTATAGAAAAACTGTTTTTT.

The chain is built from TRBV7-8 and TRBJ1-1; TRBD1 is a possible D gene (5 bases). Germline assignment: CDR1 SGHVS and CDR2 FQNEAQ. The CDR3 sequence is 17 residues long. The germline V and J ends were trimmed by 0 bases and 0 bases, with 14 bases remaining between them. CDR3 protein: CASSLAEGRRMNTEAFF. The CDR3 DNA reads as TGTGCCAGCAGCTTAGCGGAGGGGAGAAGAATGAACACTGAAGCTTTCTTT.

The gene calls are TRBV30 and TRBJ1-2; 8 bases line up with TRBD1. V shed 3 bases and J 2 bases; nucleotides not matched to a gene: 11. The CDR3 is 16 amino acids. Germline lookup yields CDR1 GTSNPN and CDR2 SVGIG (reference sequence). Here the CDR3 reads CAWSVPTGDLNYGYTF. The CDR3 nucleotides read TGTGCCTGGAGCGTACCGACAGGGGACCTCAACTATGGCTACACCTTC. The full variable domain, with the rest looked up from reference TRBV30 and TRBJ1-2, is SQTIHQWPATLVQPVGSPLSLECTVEGTSNPNLYWYRQAAGRGLQLLFYSVGIGQISSEVPQNLSASRPQDRQFILSSKKLLLSDSGFYLCAWSVPTGDLNYGYTFGSGTRLTVV.

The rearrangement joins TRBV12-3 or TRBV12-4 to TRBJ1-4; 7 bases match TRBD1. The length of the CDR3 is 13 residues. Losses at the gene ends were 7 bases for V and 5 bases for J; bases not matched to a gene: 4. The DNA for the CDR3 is TGTGCCAGCAACCCGACAGGGAATGAAAAACTGTTTTTT. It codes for CASNPTGNEKLFF.

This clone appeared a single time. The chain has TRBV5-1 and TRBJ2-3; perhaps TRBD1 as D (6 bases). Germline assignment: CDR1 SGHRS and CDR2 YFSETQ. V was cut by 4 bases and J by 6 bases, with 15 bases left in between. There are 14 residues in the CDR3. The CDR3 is CASSPGHSMDTQYF. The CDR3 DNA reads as TGCGCCAGCAGCCCGGGACACAGCATGGATACGCAGTATTTT.

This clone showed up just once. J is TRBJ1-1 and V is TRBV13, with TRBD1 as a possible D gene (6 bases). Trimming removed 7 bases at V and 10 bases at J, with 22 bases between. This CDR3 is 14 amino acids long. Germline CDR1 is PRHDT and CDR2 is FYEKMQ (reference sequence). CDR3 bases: TGTGCCAGCACCCTTTCCAGGACAGTTTCGGCAGCTTTCTTT. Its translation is CASTLSRTVSAAFF.

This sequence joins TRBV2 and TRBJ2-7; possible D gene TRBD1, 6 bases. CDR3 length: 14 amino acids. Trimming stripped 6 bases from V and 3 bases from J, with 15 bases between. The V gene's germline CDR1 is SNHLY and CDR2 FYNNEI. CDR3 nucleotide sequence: TGTGCCAGCAGGTACAGGGTCCATGACTACGAGCAGTACTTC. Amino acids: CASRYRVHDYEQYF.

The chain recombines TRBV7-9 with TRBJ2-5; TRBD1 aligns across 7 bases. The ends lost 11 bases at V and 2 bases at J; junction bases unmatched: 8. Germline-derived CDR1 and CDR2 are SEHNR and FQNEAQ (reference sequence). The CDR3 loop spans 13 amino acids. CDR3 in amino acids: CAGNRDRQETQYF. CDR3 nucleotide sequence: TGTGCCGGAAACCGGGACAGACAAGAGACCCAGTACTTC. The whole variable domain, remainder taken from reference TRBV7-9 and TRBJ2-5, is DTGVSQNPRHKITKRGQNVTFRCDPISEHNRLYWYRQTLGQGPEFLTYFQNEAQLEKSRLLSDRFSAERPKGSFSTLEIQRTEQGDSAMYLCAGNRDRQETQYFGPGTRLLVL.

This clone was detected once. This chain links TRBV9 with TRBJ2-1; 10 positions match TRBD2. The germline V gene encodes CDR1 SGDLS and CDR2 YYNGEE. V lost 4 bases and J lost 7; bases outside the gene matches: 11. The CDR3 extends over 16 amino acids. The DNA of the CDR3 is TGTGCCAGCAGCCAAGGACTAGCGGTAATCGGTAATGAGCAGTTCTTC. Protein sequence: CASSQGLAVIGNEQFF. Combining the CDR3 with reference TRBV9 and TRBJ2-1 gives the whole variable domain DSGVTQTPKHLITATGQRVTLRCSPRSGDLSVYWYQQSLDQGLQFLIQYYNGEERAKGNILERFSAQQFPDLHSELNLSSLELGDSALYFCASSQGLAVIGNEQFFGPGTRLTVL.

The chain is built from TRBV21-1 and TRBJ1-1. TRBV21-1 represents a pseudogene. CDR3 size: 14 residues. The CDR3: CASSKVRPLLEAFF. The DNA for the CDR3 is TGTGCCAGCAGCAAAGTGAGGCCTTTATTGGAAGCTTTCTTT.

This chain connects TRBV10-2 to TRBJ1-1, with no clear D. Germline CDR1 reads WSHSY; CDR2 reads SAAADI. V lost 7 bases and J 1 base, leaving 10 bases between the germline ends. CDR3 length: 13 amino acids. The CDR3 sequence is CASKERGNTEAFF. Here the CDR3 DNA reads TGCGCCAGCAAAGAGAGAGGGAACACTGAAGCTTTCTTT.

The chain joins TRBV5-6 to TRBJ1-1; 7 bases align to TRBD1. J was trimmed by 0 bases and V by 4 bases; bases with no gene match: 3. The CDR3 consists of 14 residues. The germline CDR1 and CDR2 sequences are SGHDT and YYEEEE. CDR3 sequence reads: CASSRGTVNTEAFF. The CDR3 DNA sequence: TGTGCCAGCAGCCGAGGGACAGTGAACACTGAAGCTTTCTTT.

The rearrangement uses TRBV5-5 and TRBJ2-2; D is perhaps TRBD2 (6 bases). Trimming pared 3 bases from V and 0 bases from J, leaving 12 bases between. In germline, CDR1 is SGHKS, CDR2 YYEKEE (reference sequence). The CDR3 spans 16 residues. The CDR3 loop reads CASSSVRGTNTGELFF. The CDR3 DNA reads TGTGCCAGCAGCTCCGTTCGGGGGACGAACACCGGGGAGCTGTTTTTT.

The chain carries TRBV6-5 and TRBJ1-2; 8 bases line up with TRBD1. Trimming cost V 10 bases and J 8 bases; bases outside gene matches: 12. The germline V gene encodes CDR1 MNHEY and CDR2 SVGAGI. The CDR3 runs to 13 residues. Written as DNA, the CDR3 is TGTGCCACGCAAGGCGGACAGGGTCAAGGCTACACCTTC. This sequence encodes CATQGGQGQGYTF.

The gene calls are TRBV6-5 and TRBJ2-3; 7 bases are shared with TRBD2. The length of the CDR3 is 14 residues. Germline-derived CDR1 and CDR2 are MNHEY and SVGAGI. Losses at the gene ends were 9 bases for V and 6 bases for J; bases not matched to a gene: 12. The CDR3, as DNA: TGTGCCAGTGTTGGGGGGGGGATTCGGGATACGCAGTATTTT. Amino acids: CASVGGGIRDTQYF.

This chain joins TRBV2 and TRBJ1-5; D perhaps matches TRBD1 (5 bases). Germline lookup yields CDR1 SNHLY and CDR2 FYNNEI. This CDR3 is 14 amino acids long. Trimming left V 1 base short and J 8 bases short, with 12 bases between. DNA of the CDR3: TGTGCCAGCAGTGAAGGCACCGGAGGGGAGCCCCAGCATTTT. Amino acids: CASSEGTGGEPQHF.

The CDR3 region has the DNA TGTGCCAGCAGTTACTCGGGGGCAGGTGCTAACTATGGCTACACCTTC. It yields the protein CASSYSGAGANYGYTF. The V call is TRBV6-5, the J call TRBJ1-2; a weak D match, TRBD1 (6 bases). The V end lost 0 bases, the J end lost 0 bases, and 11 bases lay between the germline ends. Germline CDR1 is MNHEY and CDR2 is SVGAGI. The CDR3 sequence is 16 residues long.

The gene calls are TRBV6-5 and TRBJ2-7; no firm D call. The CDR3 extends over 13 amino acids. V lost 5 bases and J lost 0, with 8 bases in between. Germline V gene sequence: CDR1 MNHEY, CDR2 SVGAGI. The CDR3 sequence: CASSQTGSYEQYV. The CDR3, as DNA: TGTGCCAGCAGTCAAACGGGCTCCTACGAGCAGTACGTC.

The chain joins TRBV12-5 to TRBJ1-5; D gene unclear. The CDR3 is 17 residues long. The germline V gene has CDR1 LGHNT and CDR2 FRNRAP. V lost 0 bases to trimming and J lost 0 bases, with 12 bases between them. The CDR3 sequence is CASGLVLDTNSNQPQHF. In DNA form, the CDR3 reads TGTGCTAGTGGTTTGGTACTAGACACTAATAGCAATCAGCCCCAGCATTTT.

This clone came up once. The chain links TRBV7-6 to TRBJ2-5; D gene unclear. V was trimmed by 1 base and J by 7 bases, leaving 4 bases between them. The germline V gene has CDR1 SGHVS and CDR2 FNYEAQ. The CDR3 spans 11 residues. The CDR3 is CASSLVGTQYF. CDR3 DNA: TGTGCCAGCAGCTTAGTCGGGACCCAGTACTTC.

CDR3 loop: CASSLAGREGYGYTF. Here the CDR3 DNA reads TGTGCCAGCAGCTTAGCGGGCAGGGAGGGCTATGGCTACACCTTC. This chain connects TRBV7-2 to TRBJ1-2; the D gene is possibly TRBD1 (5 bases). Per germline, CDR1 SGHTA and CDR2 FQGNSA. V lost 0 bases and J lost 4, with 12 bases in between. CDR3 length: 15 amino acids.

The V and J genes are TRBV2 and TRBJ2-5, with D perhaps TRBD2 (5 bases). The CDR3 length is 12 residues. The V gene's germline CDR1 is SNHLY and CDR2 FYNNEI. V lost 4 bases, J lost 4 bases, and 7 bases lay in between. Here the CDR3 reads CASSAGVETQYF. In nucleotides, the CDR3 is TGTGCCAGCAGTGCCGGGGTAGAGACCCAGTACTTC.